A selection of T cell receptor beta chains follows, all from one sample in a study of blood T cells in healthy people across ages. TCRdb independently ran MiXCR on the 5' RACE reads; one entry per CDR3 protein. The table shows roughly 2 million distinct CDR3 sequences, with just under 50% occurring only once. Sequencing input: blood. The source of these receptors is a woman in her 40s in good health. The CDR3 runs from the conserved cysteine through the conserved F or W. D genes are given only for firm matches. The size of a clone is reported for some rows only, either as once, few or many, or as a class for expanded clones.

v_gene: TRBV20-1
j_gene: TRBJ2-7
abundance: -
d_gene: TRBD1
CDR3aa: CSARSGGPNSYEQYF
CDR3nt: TGCAGTGCTAGATCAGGGGGACCGAACTCCTACGAGCAGTACTTC

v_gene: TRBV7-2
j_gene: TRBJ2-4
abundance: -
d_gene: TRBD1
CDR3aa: CASRHRMGTENIQYF
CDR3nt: TGTGCCAGCAGGCATAGAATGGGGACAGAAAACATTCAGTACTTC

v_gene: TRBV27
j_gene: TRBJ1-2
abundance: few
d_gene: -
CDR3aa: CASSLWGAEVPIDGYTF
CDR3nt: TGTGCCAGCAGTTTATGGGGGGCGGAAGTCCCGATCGATGGCTACACCTTC

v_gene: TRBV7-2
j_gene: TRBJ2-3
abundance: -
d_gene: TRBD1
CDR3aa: CASTRQGSTTQYF
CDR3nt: TGTGCCAGCACACGACAGGGGTCTACTACGCAGTATTTT

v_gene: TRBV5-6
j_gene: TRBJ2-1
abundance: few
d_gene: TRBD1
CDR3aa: CASSWGQILLLNEQFF
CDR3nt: TGTGCCAGCAGCTGGGGACAGATATTACTGCTCAATGAGCAGTTCTTC

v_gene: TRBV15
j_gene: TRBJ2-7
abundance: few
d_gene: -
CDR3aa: CATSRDRATYEQYF
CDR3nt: TGTGCCACCAGCAGAGATAGAGCAACCTACGAGCAGTACTTC

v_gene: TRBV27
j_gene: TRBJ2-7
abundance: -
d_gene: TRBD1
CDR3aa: CASSFRQGVQYF
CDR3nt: TGTGCCAGCAGTTTTCGACAGGGGGTACAGTACTTC

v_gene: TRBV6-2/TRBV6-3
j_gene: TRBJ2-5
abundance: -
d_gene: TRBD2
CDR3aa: CASSHPGLTYELYF
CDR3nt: TGTGCCAGCAGTCATCCGGGACTAACCTACGAGCTGTACTTC

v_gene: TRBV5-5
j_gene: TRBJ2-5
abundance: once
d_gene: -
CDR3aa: CASSLAPTYTQETQYF
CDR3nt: TGTGCCAGCAGCTTGGCCCCGACATATACTCAAGAGACCCAGTACTTC

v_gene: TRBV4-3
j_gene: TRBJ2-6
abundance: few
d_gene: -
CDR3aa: CASSQDQGGRANVLTF
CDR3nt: TGCGCCAGCAGCCAAGATCAAGGGGGAAGGGCCAACGTCCTGACTTTC

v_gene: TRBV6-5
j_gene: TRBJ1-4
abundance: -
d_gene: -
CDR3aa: CASSYSSGDGGEKLFF
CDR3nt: TGTGCCAGCAGTTACTCGAGCGGGGATGGAGGGGAAAAACTGTTTTTT

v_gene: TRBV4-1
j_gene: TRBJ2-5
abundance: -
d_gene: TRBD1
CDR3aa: CASSQGGRGKETQYF
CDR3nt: TGCGCCAGCAGCCAAGGGGGCAGGGGGAAAGAGACCCAGTACTTC

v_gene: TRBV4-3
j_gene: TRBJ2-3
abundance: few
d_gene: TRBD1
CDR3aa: CASSQDFTGVRPDTQYF
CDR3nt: TGCGCCAGCAGCCAAGATTTCACAGGGGTAAGACCAGATACGCAGTATTTT

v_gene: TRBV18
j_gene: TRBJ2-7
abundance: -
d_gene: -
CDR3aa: CASSHGSQSYEQYF
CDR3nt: TGTGCCAGCTCACATGGGTCCCAGTCCTACGAGCAGTACTTC

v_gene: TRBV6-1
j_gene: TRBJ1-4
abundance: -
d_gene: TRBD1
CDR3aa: CASSEAGTGDRKLFF
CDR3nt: TGTGCCAGCAGTGAAGCGGGGACAGGGGACCGAAAACTGTTTTTT

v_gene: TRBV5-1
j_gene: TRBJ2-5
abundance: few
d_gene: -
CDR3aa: CASSLWLKKETQYF
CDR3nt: TGCGCCAGCAGCTTGTGGTTAAAGAAAGAGACCCAGTACTTC

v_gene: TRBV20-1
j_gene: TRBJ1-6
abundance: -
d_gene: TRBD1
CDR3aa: CSARVGGRGDSPLHF
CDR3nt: TGCAGTGCTAGAGTTGGCGGCAGGGGGGATTCACCCCTCCACTTT